This TCR beta chain was documented in a study of blood T cell repertoires in COVID-19. At the level of the study: The United States, Italy and Spain were the sources of the acute and convalescent COVID-19 samples. T cells, B-cell-depleted T cells, or PBMCs provided the cDNA or gDNA that served as material.

Clinical history reported by participants formed the basis on which cohorts were assigned. This clone came up once. V was pared by 6 bases and J by 3 bases, with 7 bases of the junction left unmatched. CDR1 and CDR2 (germline): KGHSH, LQKENI. CDR3 length equals 15 residues. TCRdb's copy holds only in-frame clones and misses some; the assay was immunoSEQ multiplex PCR. This table has approximately 210,000 clones, roughly 90% appearing once. This TCR derives from a woman between 18 and 30 years old who had recovered from COVID-19. The gene calls are TRBV18 and TRBJ1-5; the match to TRBD1 covers 8 bases. Sequencing used PBMCs or T cells enriched from blood (not recorded which). CDR3 sequence: CASSLETGVNQPQHF. In DNA, the CDR3 is TGTGCCAGCTCCCTTGAGACAGGGGTCAATCAGCCCCAGCATTTT.